The following is a TCR beta chain sequence with its context. This clone showed up just once. This receptor's antigen is unknown. Base qualities were left out, and no much larger clone turns up one base away. Using the deep immunoSEQ assay, TCR CDR3 regions were amplified from genomic DNA by multiplex PCR. Extracted genomic DNA from each cell subset was spread evenly across all wells of several immunoSEQ 96-well plates, with each plate serving as a replicate. Each replicate PCR for sorted subsets received 200 ng genomic DNA, equal to some 32,000 T cell genomes. Purified libraries were quantified with a Qubit 3.0 fluorometer, sized on a Bioanalyzer 2100, and re-quantified with the KAPA Library Quantification kit. Every immunoSEQ 96-well plate was sequenced on a separate single-read 150-cycle Illumina NextSeq 550 flow cell. The original pipeline was this. Because only junctional sequences without quality scores were contained in the immunoSEQ output, filtering matching that applied to full-length reads could not be performed. Sequences were annotated with PyIR, a Python wrapper for IgBLAST v1.9, and V/J genes and CDR3 were assigned using IMGT germline references. Reads were removed for weak V/J assignments (E-value above 1e-6), missing CDR3, stop codons, out-of-frame junctions, or ambiguous translated residues. V3J clonotypes were defined as sequences sharing the same inferred V gene, J gene, and CDR3 amino acid sequence. The percentage overlap between two repertoires was calculated by dividing the number of shared unique clonotypes by the size of the smaller repertoire. RTK rarefaction, the Chao1 estimator, and Recon v2.1 estimates of unobserved clonotypes were used to assess repertoire richness. OLGA was used to compute generation probabilities for all TCRbeta clonotypes that the gDNA method yielded from a handful of donors. This is the immuneACCESS table as TCRdb keeps it, with only in-frame sequences that have V and J called. A part of the clones is gone; compared with another copy, unresolved V genes explain less than half, and the rest is unexplained. The V and J calls and the clone size are those of that table, but D and trimming were determined from the DNA. The sample yields almost 700,000 clones; about 90% were counted once. More than 20% of the sample comes from the top ten.

The sample belongs to a study of shared clonotypes between healthy human individuals (dated by TCRdb to 2018 to 2021). At the level of the whole study: Three men and two women, aged 18 to 49 years, made up the cohort. For each donor, three plates each were used for CD4 naive and CD4 memory, two plates were used for CD8 naive, and one plate was used for CD8 memory. To estimate repertoire size and how much clonotypes are shared between individuals, the study performed deep sequencing of blood TCR repertoires from about 5 healthy adults. Libraries were prepared and TCR repertoires were sequenced by different laboratories using diverse techniques, in order to increase sequencing depth and limit assay-specific biases. Leukapheresis yielded between about 0.85 and 10 billion PBMCs per donor. The study at large found these results: The small number of donors limited the genetic and exposure-history diversity represented. Only blood was sampled, and tissue TCR repertoires likely differ from those in blood. Larger estimated clonotype richness was generally found for naive subsets than for memory subsets. Compared with non-shared clonotypes, the clonotypes found in all four sorted-subset donors had higher generation probabilities. Even with the large sequencing depth, rarefaction of the sorted-subset datasets indicated that sequencing was incomplete. Pairwise subsampling indicated that sequencing depth was expected to affect the degree of clonotype sharing among donors. Sharing across several donors was observed for around 5% of naive CD4, less than 4% of naive CD8, over 2% of memory CD4, and about 0.38% of memory CD8 clonotypes.

CD8 naive samples were obtained by positive selection for CCR7 among CD45RO-negative cells, yielding a CD45RA+CCR7+ population from which TemRA cells were excluded. The donors were healthy, HIV-negative adults with no recently reported acute infections or vaccinations. All donors were Caucasian adults living in Nashville, Tennessee, USA. Blood was obtained by leukapheresis, after which PBMCs were separated by Ficoll-Histopaque density gradient centrifugation and cryopreserved in liquid nitrogen vapor phase. Purity and quantity of every magnetically sorted T cell population were checked by analytical flow cytometry. Each sorted fraction had its genomic DNA isolated and then quantified by UV absorbance on a Nanodrop 2000c. The receptor was derived from a man aged 25 to 40 in good health. Sequenced input: naive CD8+ T cells sorted from blood. The cell subset or site label, as the study defines it: CD45RA+CCR7+.

The CDR3 protein is CASKPSGSTGELFF. In nucleotide form, the sequence is TGTGCCAGCAAGCCTAGCGGGAGTACCGGGGAGCTGTTTTTT. The sequence links TRBV27 to TRBJ2-2, with TRBD2 identical over 10 junction bases. Taken from the germline V gene (reference sequence), the CDR1 and CDR2 loops are MNHEY and SMNVEV. The CDR3 numbers 14 residues from cysteine through phenylalanine. Of all the DNA, just the CDR3 is kept, 42 bases in frame from base 1. The junction shows trimming of 7 bases on V and 5 bases on J, and the gene matches do not reach 4 bases of it.